This T cell receptor (beta chain) appears in the sequencing data of a study of OX40 agonist ivuxolimab in advanced cancers. Notes on the study in general: There was clonal expansion of CD4+ and CD8+ blood T cells by week 6 at 0.1 to 3.0 mg/kg.

Remarks on this clone: Its specificity is not known.

Assay: immunoSEQ multiplex PCR; the TCRdb copy retains only in-frame clones and omits some. The sample records more than 60,000 clones, over 85% being singletons. In germline, CDR1 is MNHEY, CDR2 SMNVEV (reference sequence). This CDR3 is 15 amino acids long. V dropped 3 bases and J dropped 0 bases, with 9 bases sitting between them. Autoimmune disease history or systemic immunosuppression was exclusionary. Sample: CD4+ or CD8+ T cells sorted from blood, taken in a trial of the OX40 agonist ivuxolimab. The chain couples TRBV27 to TRBJ2-1; D is possibly TRBD2 (6 bases). The source of this sequence is an adult with an advanced solid tumor such as melanoma, head and neck, liver or kidney cancer. Written as DNA, the CDR3 is TGTGCCAGCAGTTTTGGCGGGACCTCCTACAATGAGCAGTTCTTC. It translates to CASSFGGTSYNEQFF.